The 25 T cell receptor beta chains listed next were all sequenced from one sample in a study of CD8 T cells in Susac syndrome. Reverse transcription used roughly 0.5 to 1 ug RNA and random hexamers. TCRdb re-derived calls from the immunoSEQ multiplex PCR reads in MiXCR, one entry per CDR3 protein. The top ten clones hold roughly 0.1% of a sample with about 240,000 distinct CDR3 sequences, approximately 95% of them seen once. The sample taken for sequencing was CD4+ T cells from PBMCs. All receptors come from a human donor with Susac syndrome.

The chain joins TRBV27 to TRBJ1-1, with unresolved D. Germline CDR1 is MNHEY and CDR2 is SMNVEV (reference sequence). The length of the CDR3 is 14 residues. V was trimmed by 8 bases and J by 4 bases, leaving 17 bases between them. DNA for the CDR3: TGTGCCAGCGAACTAAGGGTTCTGGGCACTGAAGCTTTCTTT. Amino acid sequence: CASELRVLGTEAFF.

This chain connects TRBV15 to TRBJ1-4; no clear D. Trimming cost V 9 bases and J 5 bases, with 16 bases left between them. CDR1 is LNHNV, CDR2 YYDKDF, per germline (reference sequence). The CDR3 is made up of 14 amino acids. CDR3: CATRRGQLNEKLFF. CDR3 nucleotides: TGTGCCACACGCCGAGGGCAGTTAAATGAAAAACTGTTTTTT.

The chain carries TRBV9 and TRBJ2-1; D not resolved. The V end lost 2 bases, the J end lost 6 bases, and 9 bases lay between the germline ends. The CDR3 totals 13 residues. Per germline, CDR1 SGDLS and CDR2 YYNGEE. The CDR3 here is CASSVSPSNEQFF. The CDR3 DNA follows: TGTGCCAGCAGCGTTTCCCCCAGCAATGAGCAGTTCTTC.

J is TRBJ1-2 and V is TRBV27, with a tentative D call TRBD1 (5 bases). This CDR3 is built from 13 residues. The germline V gene encodes CDR1 MNHEY and CDR2 SMNVEV (reference sequence). V lost 5 bases and J lost 8, with 15 bases in between. The CDR3 protein is CASSLTVGRGYTF. CDR3 in DNA: TGTGCCAGCAGTCTGACAGTCGGCAGGGGCTACACCTTC.

This clonotype came up once. This rearrangement joins TRBV27 to TRBJ1-4; tentatively, D is TRBD1 (5 bases). Germline loops: CDR1 MNHEY, CDR2 SMNVEV (reference sequence). Trimming cost V 9 bases and J 4 bases, with 6 bases left between them. This CDR3 contains 11 residues. CDR3 bases: TGTGCCAGTCAGGGTAATGAAAAACTGTTTTTT. The encoded protein is CASQGNEKLFF.

The chain has TRBV12-3 or TRBV12-4 and TRBJ1-5, with D uncertain. The CDR3 sequence is 12 residues long. V was trimmed by 7 bases and J by 1 base, leaving 5 bases between them. As DNA, the CDR3 is TGTGCCAGCAATTGGAGCAATCAGCCCCAGCATTTT. Its translation is CASNWSNQPQHF.

This chain connects TRBV5-4 to TRBJ2-3, with unresolved D. Trimming left V 0 bases short and J 3 bases short, with 17 bases between. This CDR3 has 17 residues. Germline-derived CDR1 and CDR2 are SGHNT and YYREEE (reference sequence). The CDR3 protein is CASSLASVGEGTDTQYF. The CDR3 bases are TGTGCCAGCAGCTTGGCCAGTGTTGGAGAAGGGACAGATACGCAGTATTTT. Full variable domain (remainder filled in from reference TRBV5-4 and TRBJ2-3): ETGVTQSPTHLIKTRGQQVTLRCSSQSGHNTVSWYQQALGQGPQFIFQYYREEENGRGNFPPRFSGLQFPNYSSELNVNALELDDSALYLCASSLASVGEGTDTQYFGPGTRLTVL.

V usage is TRBV15 and J usage is TRBJ2-6; D gene uncertain. V dropped 0 bases and J dropped 0 bases, with 6 bases sitting between them. CDR3 length: 16 amino acids. The germline CDR1 and CDR2 sequences are LNHNV and YYDKDF (reference sequence). The CDR3 nucleotides are TGTGCCACCAGCAGAGAGGTGTTCTCTGGGGCCAACGTCCTGACTTTC. Its translation: CATSREVFSGANVLTF.

This sequence joins TRBV20-1 and TRBJ1-2; 8 nucleotides align to TRBD1. V trimming: 6 bases; J trimming: 0 bases; junction bases outside the gene matches: 6. Germline CDR1 reads DFQATT; CDR2 reads SNEGSKA (reference sequence). The CDR3 spans 14 residues. The DNA for the CDR3 is TGCAGTGCGGGGGACAGGAAATCTAACTATGGCTACACCTTC. This sequence encodes CSAGDRKSNYGYTF.

The chain carries TRBV30 and TRBJ1-1; no definite D call. The CDR3 length is 12 residues. Per the germline V gene, CDR1 is GTSNPN and CDR2 is SVGIG (reference sequence). V dropped 7 bases and J dropped 8 bases, with 17 bases sitting between them. The DNA for the CDR3 is TGTGCCTCCTCAGATCGGAGTCCAGAAGCTTTCTTT. Protein: CASSDRSPEAFF.

J is TRBJ2-7 and V is TRBV19, with D tentatively TRBD2 (5 bases). Germline assignment: CDR1 LNHDA and CDR2 SQIVND (reference sequence). The CDR3 has 14 residues. Trimming shortened V by 8 bases and J by 0 bases, and 14 bases separated the two germline ends. The CDR3 DNA reads as TGTGCCAGTCGAAAGGAAGGGAGCTCCTACGAGCAGTACTTC. Residues: CASRKEGSSYEQYF.

V usage is TRBV27 and J usage is TRBJ1-5; the D is unclear. V was shortened by 10 bases and J by 11 bases, with 18 bases between the two germline ends. This CDR3 is built from 12 residues. Germline loops: CDR1 MNHEY, CDR2 SMNVEV (reference sequence). The CDR3 reads CATQSGKGTQHF. In DNA, the CDR3 is TGTGCCACCCAATCGGGGAAAGGAACCCAGCATTTT.

The rearrangement links TRBV5-1 to TRBJ1-1, with D possibly TRBD1 on 5 matching bases. Germline values: CDR1 SGHRS, CDR2 YFSETQ. The V gene lost 4 bases and the J gene lost 3 bases, with 16 bases spanning the gap. The CDR3 runs 15 residues. CDR3 residues: CASSTQGGGHTEAFF. CDR3 sequence (DNA): TGCGCCAGCAGCACGCAGGGAGGAGGTCACACTGAAGCTTTCTTT.

This sequence joins TRBV5-1 and TRBJ2-2; maybe TRBD2 (5 bases). In germline, CDR1 is SGHRS, CDR2 YFSETQ. The CDR3 contains 16 residues. Trimming took off 2 bases at V and 2 bases at J, with 13 bases between the two ends. CDR3 loop: CASSFDGAANTGELFF. The CDR3 nucleotides read TGCGCCAGCAGCTTTGATGGAGCGGCCAACACCGGGGAGCTGTTTTTT.

The chain uses TRBV25-1 and TRBJ2-3, with 7 positions matching TRBD2. The junction had 3 bases not matched to a gene; V was cut back by 6 bases and J by 0 bases. Germline V gene data show CDR1 as MGHDK and CDR2 as SYGVNS. The CDR3 has 14 residues. CDR3 nucleotide sequence: TGTGCCAGCAGATTTAGCGGGAGCACAGATACGCAGTATTTT. It translates to CASRFSGSTDTQYF.

This chain uses TRBV9 with TRBJ1-1; TRBD1 is a possible D gene (6 bases). V lost 3 bases to trimming and J lost 5 bases, with 20 bases between them. In germline, CDR1 is SGDLS, CDR2 YYNGEE. The CDR3 contains 16 residues. CDR3 nucleotide sequence: TGTGCCAGCAGCGCCTCGGGGGGCCGGGAGGGGACTGAAGCTTTCTTT. It is translated as CASSASGGREGTEAFF.

The rearrangement uses TRBV7-3 and TRBJ2-3, with D perhaps being TRBD1 or TRBD2 (5 bases each). The germline CDR1 and CDR2 sequences are SGHTA and FQGTGA. This CDR3 is 14 amino acids long. V lost 5 bases to trimming and J lost 6 bases, with 15 bases between them. The CDR3 loop is CASSHETGRDTQYF. The CDR3 nucleotides are TGTGCCAGCAGCCACGAGACGGGGCGGGATACGCAGTATTTT. The full variable domain, in which reference TRBV7-3 and TRBJ2-3 provide the parts outside the CDR3, is GAGVSQTPSNKVTEKGKYVELRCDPISGHTALYWYRQSLGQGPEFLIYFQGTGAADDSGLPNDRFFAVRPEGSVSTLKIQRTERGDSAVYLCASSHETGRDTQYFGPGTRLTVL.

This clonotype was detected only a few times. The rearrangement uses TRBV2 and TRBJ1-5, with no clear D. Between the trimmed V and J ends, which lost 5 bases and 3 bases, there was a span of 5 bases. CDR1 and CDR2 from the germline V gene are SNHLY and FYNNEI. This CDR3 region has 12 residues. The CDR3 bases are TGTGCCAGCAGTTTGGCCAATCAGCCCCAGCATTTT. Its protein product is CASSLANQPQHF.

This clonotype was observed once. This rearrangement joins TRBV15 to TRBJ1-4; D gene unclear. Germline lookup yields CDR1 LNHNV and CDR2 YYDKDF (reference sequence). The CDR3 consists of 15 residues. V was cut by 0 bases and J by 2 bases, with 7 bases left in between. CDR3 nucleotide sequence: TGTGCCACCAGCAGAGACGGAGGGACTAATGAAAAACTGTTTTTT. The encoded protein is CATSRDGGTNEKLFF.

The chain employs TRBV27 and TRBJ2-2; 9 nucleotides agree with TRBD2. The trim removed 8 bases at V and 6 bases at J, leaving 4 bases unmatched. This CDR3 is 13 amino acids long. Germline CDR1 MNHEY, CDR2 SMNVEV (reference sequence). CDR3 region: CASLAGLAGELFF. In nucleotides, the CDR3 is TGTGCCAGCCTAGCGGGATTGGCCGGGGAGCTGTTTTTT.

This clonotype has just one count. This chain uses TRBV27 with TRBJ2-5; D is possibly TRBD1 (6 bases). V was clipped by 1 base and J by 2 bases, with 14 bases between them. This CDR3 is 16 amino acids long. Germline V gene lookup returns CDR1 MNHEY and CDR2 SMNVEV (reference sequence). For the CDR3, the DNA is TGTGCCAGCAGTTTATGGGCCAGGGGTGAACAAGAGACCCAGTACTTC. This sequence encodes CASSLWARGEQETQYF.

The genes are TRBV29-1 and TRBJ1-5; D remains unclear. Germline CDR1 SQVTM, CDR2 ANQGSEA. CDR3 length equals 12 residues. Trimming took off 7 bases at V and 4 bases at J, with 11 bases between the two ends. The DNA for the CDR3 is TGCAGCGCCATTGAGCCGAATCAGCCCCAGCATTTT. Its translation is CSAIEPNQPQHF.

The genes are TRBV29-1 and TRBJ2-4; D gene unclear. V lost 4 bases to trimming and J lost 0 bases, with 7 bases between them. CDR1 and CDR2 (germline): SQVTM, ANQGSEA. This CDR3 spans 13 amino acids. CDR3 nucleotide sequence: TGCAGCGTTGGTCCCTTAGCCAAAAACATTCAGTACTTC. It encodes CSVGPLAKNIQYF.

This chain links TRBV6-5 with TRBJ2-7, with a tentative D call TRBD1 (6 bases). The CDR3 consists of 15 residues. V lost 5 bases, J lost 3 bases, and 17 bases lay in between. Germline V CDR1 and CDR2: MNHEY, SVGAGI. The CDR3 sequence is CASSAIGQTNYEQYF. Here the CDR3 DNA reads TGTGCCAGCAGTGCGATAGGACAGACCAACTACGAGCAGTACTTC.

This clonotype was seen only a few times. V usage is TRBV12-3 or TRBV12-4 and J usage is TRBJ1-2; 10 bases map to TRBD1. The CDR3 loop spans 13 amino acids. V was clipped by 5 bases and J by 5 bases; unmatched bases: 2. In nucleotides, the CDR3 is TGTGCCAGCAGTCAGGGACAGGGGTATGGCTACACCTTC. Translated: CASSQGQGYGYTF.